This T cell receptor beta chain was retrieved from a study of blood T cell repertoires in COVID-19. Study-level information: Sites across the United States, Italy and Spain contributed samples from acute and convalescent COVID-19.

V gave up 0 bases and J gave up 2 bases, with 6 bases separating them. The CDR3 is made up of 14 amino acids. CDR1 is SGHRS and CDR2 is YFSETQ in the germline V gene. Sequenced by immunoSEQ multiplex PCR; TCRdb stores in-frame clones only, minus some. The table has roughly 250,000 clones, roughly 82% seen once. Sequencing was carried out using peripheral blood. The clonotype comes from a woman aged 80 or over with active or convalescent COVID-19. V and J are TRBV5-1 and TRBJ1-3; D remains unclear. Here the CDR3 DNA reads TGCGCCAGCAGCTTGGGTCCAACTGGAAACACCATATATTTT. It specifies CASSLGPTGNTIYF.